This entry lists 8 T cell receptor beta chains sequenced from one sample in a study of cytomegalovirus exposure and HLA in healthy donors. The PCR employed 60 Vbeta primers together with 13 Jbeta primers. Profiled with immunoSEQ multiplex PCR; TCRdb holds only in-frame clones, not every one. The sample lists 80,000 or so clones, 72% occurring once. The sequencing input was PBMCs. These receptors originate from a man aged 55 to 70 in good health and CMV-seropositive.

The CDR3 loop is CAWSVHYYEQYF. The CDR3 region has the DNA TGTGCCTGGAGTGTACACTACTACGAGCAGTACTTC. This chain joins TRBV30 and TRBJ2-7; D not resolved. CDR3 length equals 12 residues. Deletions cut 0 bases from V and 3 bases from J, with 6 bases between. Germline values: CDR1 GTSNPN, CDR2 SVGIG (reference sequence).

This clone has a single count. The chain employs TRBV13 and TRBJ2-7; D not resolved. The CDR3 consists of 14 residues. Trimming took off 3 bases at V and 3 bases at J, with 12 bases between the two ends. In germline, CDR1 is PRHDT, CDR2 FYEKMQ (reference sequence). CDR3 in DNA: TGTGCCAGCAGCTTGGAGACTGAAGACTACGAGCAGTACTTC. Its protein is CASSLETEDYEQYF. Looking up the rest from reference TRBV13 and TRBJ2-7 gives the full variable domain: AAGVIQSPRHLIKEKRETATLKCYPIPRHDTVYWYQQGPGQDPQFLISFYEKMQSDKGSIPDRFSAQQFSDYHSELNMSSLELGDSALYFCASSLETEDYEQYFGPGTRLTVT.

This clone was recorded a few times. The chain employs TRBV9 and TRBJ2-3; D not resolved. The germline CDR1 and CDR2 sequences are SGDLS and YYNGEE. With 3 bases removed from V and 6 bases from J, the gap between germline ends came to 8 bases. The length of the CDR3 is 12 residues. Here the CDR3 reads CASSGLGDTQYF. CDR3 bases: TGTGCCAGCAGCGGCCTCGGGGATACGCAGTATTTT.

The V call is TRBV12-5, the J call TRBJ2-6; D remains ambiguous. Trimming removed 0 bases at V and 1 base at J, with 10 bases between. Germline CDR1 LGHNT, CDR2 FRNRAP. The CDR3 is 17 amino acids. The CDR3 here is CASGLVLPKSGANVLTF. CDR3 DNA sequence: TGTGCTAGTGGTTTGGTACTCCCTAAGTCTGGGGCCAACGTCCTGACTTTC. Full variable domain (outside the CDR3, taken from reference TRBV12-5 and TRBJ2-6): DARVTQTPRHKVTEMGQEVTMRCQPILGHNTVFWYRQTMMQGLELLAYFRNRAPLDDSGMPKDRFSAEMPDATLATLKIQPSEPRDSAVYFCASGLVLPKSGANVLTFGAGSRLTVL.

The chain carries TRBV6-1 and TRBJ1-5, with D hard to call. The CDR3 is made up of 15 amino acids. The V end lost 1 base, the J end lost 0 bases, and 7 bases lay between the germline ends. Per the germline V gene, CDR1 is MNHNS and CDR2 is SASEGT. CDR3 bases: TGTGCCAGCAGTGAAGGCGCCAATAGCAATCAGCCCCAGCATTTT. Its protein is CASSEGANSNQPQHF.

This clone has just one count. V and J are TRBV5-4 and TRBJ2-5, with 8 nucleotides matching TRBD2. The CDR3 covers 14 residues. CDR1 SGHNT and CDR2 YYREEE come from the germline V gene (reference sequence). Losses at the gene ends were 2 bases for V and 5 bases for J; bases not matched to a gene: 5. The CDR3 DNA is TGTGCCAGCAGCTTAAGGGGCGGGAGGGAGACCCAGTACTTC. Residues: CASSLRGGRETQYF. Full variable domain (outside the CDR3, taken from reference TRBV5-4 and TRBJ2-5): ETGVTQSPTHLIKTRGQQVTLRCSSQSGHNTVSWYQQALGQGPQFIFQYYREEENGRGNFPPRFSGLQFPNYSSELNVNALELDDSALYLCASSLRGGRETQYFGPGTRLLVL.

The chain is built from TRBV29-1 and TRBJ1-1; 7 bases align to TRBD1. CDR3 length equals 13 residues. The germline V gene has CDR1 SQVTM and CDR2 ANQGSEA. V lost 6 bases and J lost 2; bases outside the gene matches: 6. Here the CDR3 reads CSVTGNYNTEAFF. The CDR3 DNA reads as TGCAGCGTGACAGGGAACTACAACACTGAAGCTTTCTTT.

The chain employs TRBV25-1 and TRBJ2-1, with no clear D. Germline V gene lookup returns CDR1 MGHDK and CDR2 SYGVNS. The V gene lost 4 bases and the J gene lost 2 bases, with 12 bases spanning the gap. The CDR3 totals 15 residues. The CDR3 loop reads CASSGARRPYNEQFF. CDR3 sequence (DNA): TGTGCCAGCAGTGGCGCACGGAGACCCTACAATGAGCAGTTCTTC.